The entry that follows covers one TCR beta chain sequence. Its antigen is not known. Trimming pared 8 bases from V and 5 bases from J, leaving 18 bases between. The CDR3 covers 14 residues. Per the germline V gene, CDR1 is SNHLY and CDR2 is FYNNEI. The data were obtained in a study of blood T cells in healthy people across ages. General study results and limits: The study found TCR beta diversity correlated strongly with naive T cell percentage.

A second PCR, run for 7 to 11 cycles, used a sample-barcoded 5' primer plus a J-beta primer mix. The template-switch adaptor was a 5' adaptor with 12 random nucleotides. It tagged each cDNA molecule. TCRdb recomputed calls from the 5' RACE reads with MiXCR, one row per CDR3 protein. The sample lists some 900,000 distinct CDR3 sequences, around 46% seen once, with around 15% in the top ten. The chain joins TRBV2 to TRBJ1-2, with D perhaps TRBD1 (5 bases). The sample comprised blood. This receptor was identified in a man younger than 40 in good health. The CDR3 nucleotides are TGTGCCAGCTCTTATGCGGGACGGCTGTATGGCTACACCTTC. It translates to CASSYAGRLYGYTF.